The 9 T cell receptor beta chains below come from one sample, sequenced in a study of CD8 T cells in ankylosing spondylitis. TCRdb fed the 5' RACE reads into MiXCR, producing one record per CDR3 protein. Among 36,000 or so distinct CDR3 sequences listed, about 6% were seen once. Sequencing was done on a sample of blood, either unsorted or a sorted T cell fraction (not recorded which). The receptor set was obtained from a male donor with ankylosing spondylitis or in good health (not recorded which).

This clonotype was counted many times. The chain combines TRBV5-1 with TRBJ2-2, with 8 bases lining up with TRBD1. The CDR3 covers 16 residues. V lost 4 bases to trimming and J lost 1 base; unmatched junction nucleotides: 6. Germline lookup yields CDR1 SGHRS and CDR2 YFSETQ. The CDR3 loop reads CASSEGTGWNTGELFF. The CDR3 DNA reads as TGCGCCAGCAGCGAGGGGACAGGCTGGAACACCGGGGAGCTGTTTTTT.

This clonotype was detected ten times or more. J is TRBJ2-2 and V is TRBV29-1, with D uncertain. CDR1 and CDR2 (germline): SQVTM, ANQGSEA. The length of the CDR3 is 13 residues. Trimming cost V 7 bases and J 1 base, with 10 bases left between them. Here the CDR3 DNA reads TGCAGCGCCCTCCAAGGGAACACCGGGGAGCTGTTTTTT. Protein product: CSALQGNTGELFF.

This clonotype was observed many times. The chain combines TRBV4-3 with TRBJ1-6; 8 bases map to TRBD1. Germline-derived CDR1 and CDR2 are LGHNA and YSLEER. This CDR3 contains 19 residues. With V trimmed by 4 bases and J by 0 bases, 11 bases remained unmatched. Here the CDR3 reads CASSPTPGGLSSYNSPLHF. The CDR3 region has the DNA TGCGCCAGCAGCCCCACCCCAGGGGGCCTAAGCTCCTATAATTCACCCCTCCACTTT.

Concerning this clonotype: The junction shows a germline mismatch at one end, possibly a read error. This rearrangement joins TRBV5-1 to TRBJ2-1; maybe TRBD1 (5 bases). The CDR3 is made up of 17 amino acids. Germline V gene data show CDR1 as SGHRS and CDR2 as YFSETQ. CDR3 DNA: TGCGCTAGCAGCTCCCAGACAGCAAGGAGCTCCTACAGTGAGCAGTTCTTC. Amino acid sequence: CASSSQTARSSYSEQFF.

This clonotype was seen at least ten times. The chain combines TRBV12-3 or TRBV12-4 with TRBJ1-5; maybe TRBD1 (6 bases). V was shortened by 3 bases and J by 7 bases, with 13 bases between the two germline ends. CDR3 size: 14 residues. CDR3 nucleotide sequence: TGTGCCAGCAGTTTTCAGGGGAAGGGACAGCCCCAGCATTTT. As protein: CASSFQGKGQPQHF.

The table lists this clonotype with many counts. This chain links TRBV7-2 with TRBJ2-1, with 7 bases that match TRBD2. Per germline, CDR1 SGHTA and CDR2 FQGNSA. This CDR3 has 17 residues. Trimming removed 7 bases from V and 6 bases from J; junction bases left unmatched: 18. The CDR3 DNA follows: TGTGCCAGCAACCCAACTTTGGGGGGGGTTCTGGGCAATGAGCAGTTCTTC. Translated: CASNPTLGGVLGNEQFF.

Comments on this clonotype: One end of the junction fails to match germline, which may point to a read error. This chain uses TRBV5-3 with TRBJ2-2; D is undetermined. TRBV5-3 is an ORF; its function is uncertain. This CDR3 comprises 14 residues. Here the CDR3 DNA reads TGTGCCATGGGCCTTGGGCTGAACTCCGGGGAGCTGTTTTTT. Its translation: CAMGLGLNSGELFF.

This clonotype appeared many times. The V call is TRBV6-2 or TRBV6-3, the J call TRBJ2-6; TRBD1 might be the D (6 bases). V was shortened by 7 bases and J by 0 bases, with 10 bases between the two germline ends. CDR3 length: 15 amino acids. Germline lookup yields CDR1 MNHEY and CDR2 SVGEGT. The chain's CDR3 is CASTDRSSGANVLTF. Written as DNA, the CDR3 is TGTGCCAGCACCGACAGGAGCTCTGGGGCCAACGTCCTGACTTTC.

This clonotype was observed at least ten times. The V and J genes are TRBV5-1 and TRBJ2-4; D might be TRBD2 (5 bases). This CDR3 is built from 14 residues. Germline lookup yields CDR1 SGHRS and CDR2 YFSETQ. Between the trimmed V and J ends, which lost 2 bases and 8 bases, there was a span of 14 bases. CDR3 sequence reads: CASSFSVQRDIQYF. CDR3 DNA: TGCGCCAGCAGCTTCTCCGTTCAGAGGGACATTCAGTACTTC.